This section outlines one T cell receptor beta chain sequence together with its context. No antigen is known for it. The record has no base qualities; no much larger clone is one base away. The germline V gene (reference sequence) gives CDR1 as LNHDA and CDR2 as SQIVND. V trim: 3 bases; J trim: 8 bases; unmatched bases: 10. The CDR3 sequence holds 16 residues, the cysteine and phenylalanine included. The read is trimmed to its CDR3 DNA, 48 bases read in frame from base 1. This sample is part of a study of PD-1 blockade in classical Hodgkin lymphoma (dated by TCRdb to about 2020). Broadly, across the study: Nivolumab dosing was 3 mg/kg intravenously every 2 weeks, continuing until either disease progression or unacceptable toxicity. A peripheral blood immune signature of response to PD-1 blockade in classical Hodgkin lymphoma was defined using TCR beta sequencing and CyTOF. The research as a whole found: The study was limited to a single clinical trial cohort, and causes of repertoire differences, possibly disease activity or prior therapy, remained undefined. By C4D1, a significant rise was seen in CD4+ TCR diversity but not in CD8+ TCR diversity (p=0.0027 vs p=0.16), and the rise was most apparent among complete responders (p=0.02). Trial patients with a complete response had baseline diversity similar to that of newly diagnosed patients, while partial responders and progressors had significantly lower diversity. Baseline TCR diversity was reported to be lower in newly diagnosed patients than in healthy donors and to be lower still in relapsed/refractory patients. Diversity was lower in patients who began nivolumab less than 1 year after ASCT, so these patients were left out of later analyses to avoid confounding by immune reconstitution.

Genomic DNA was isolated using the Qiagen DNeasy kit from unsorted PBMCs as well as from negatively selected CD4+ and CD8+ fractions. TCR beta CDR3 regions were subjected to amplification by immunoSEQ multiplex PCR with primers that anneal to V and J segments. A synthetic immune receptor repertoire was used to minimize amplification bias, and any remaining bias was removed computationally after sequencing. The original methods were these. Repertoire diversity was quantified as the Shannon entropy index using custom Python scripts. Unsorted, CD4+ and CD8+ repertoires were examined separately, except in combined analyses, for which CD4+ and CD8+ sequences were merged in silico. A clone counted as expanded when the clone's frequency after treatment rose at least 2-fold relative to C1D1, and clones undetected at baseline were given a pseudocount of 0.5. Clones with 0 or 1 copy at C1D1 were classified as singleton clones, and clones with 2 or more copies were classified as non-singleton clones. By matching protein sequences in sorted samples from the same patient, clones expanded in unsorted samples were annotated as CD4+, CD8+ or unknown. Wilcoxon tests on paired samples were used to test diversity changes from C1D1 to C4D1. TCRdb stores this immuneACCESS table with in-frame sequences only. Part of the clones is absent; in the studies checked, under half of the shortfall reflects unresolved V genes, and no reason is known for the rest. From that table come the V and J calls and clone size; the DNA was used to work out D and trimming. The sample table records about 20,000 clones; approximately 88% of these occur just once. Approximately 7% of the sample comes from the top ten.

The time point label for this specimen denotes: cycle 4 day 1 (C4D1), after less than seven weeks of nivolumab. Every trial patient had relapsed following autologous stem cell transplantation, and prior brentuximab vedotin exposure was what differed among cohorts A, B and C. A Miltenyi CD8+ T cell isolation kit was used for magnetic negative selection to purify CD8+ T cells from thawed PBMCs. A total of over 50 patients with relapsed/refractory classical Hodgkin lymphoma made up the trial cohort, and each patient's best overall response was complete response, partial response or progressive disease. In the multi-cohort phase II CheckMate 205 trial, trial patients received single-agent nivolumab. Best overall response was determined by an independent review committee according to the 2007 International Working Group response criteria. PBMCs from the trial were collected at three points: immediately before nivolumab initiation (C1D1), and during therapy at cycle 2 day 1 and cycle 4 day 1. Peripheral blood was collected in 8 mL Vacutainer Cell Preparation Tubes, from which PBMCs were isolated by centrifugation and then cryopreserved. Purified CD4+ and CD8+ fractions were generated only in cases for which an additional PBMC sample was available. Magnetically labelled cells were removed on LS columns in a quadroMACS separator, and the flow-through was retained as the purified fraction.

This specimen was CD8+ T cells from blood, taken before the fourth cycle of nivolumab. The chain is assembled from TRBV19 and TRBJ1-6; TRBD1 aligns with 7 central bases. The source is a human donor with classical Hodgkin lymphoma. Read as DNA, the sequence is TGTGCCAGTAGTATCTTCGGGACAGCTTCCTATTCACCCCTCCACTTT. Its translation reads: CASSIFGTASYSPLHF.